This TCR beta chain comes out of a study of PD-1 blockade in classical Hodgkin lymphoma. V was pared by 3 bases and J by 8 bases, with 2 bases of the junction left unmatched. This CDR3 is 13 amino acids long. Germline V gives CDR1 SGDLS, CDR2 YYNGEE. Method: immunoSEQ multiplex PCR; TCRdb's copy keeps in-frame clones and lacks some. The sample holds 20,000 to 25,000 clones, about 94% seen once. Time point indicated: newly diagnosed, previously untreated cHL patient sample. V usage is TRBV9 and J usage is TRBJ1-2; 12 bases are a match to TRBD1. Material: peripheral blood mononuclear cells (PBMCs). The TCR comes from a human donor with classical Hodgkin lymphoma. CDR3: CASSEGQGAGYTF. For the CDR3, the DNA is TGTGCCAGCAGCGAGGGACAGGGGGCGGGCTACACCTTC.